These 15 T cell receptor beta chains were all obtained from the same sample, sequenced in a study of cytomegalovirus exposure and HLA in healthy donors. The primer mix had 60 Vbeta and 13 Jbeta primers. The method was immunoSEQ multiplex PCR; TCRdb's version includes in-frame clones alone and lacks a portion of them. This sample has about 76,000 clones, with about three quarters found just once. Source material: PBMCs. These receptors all come from a male donor in good health and CMV-seropositive.

The CDR3 spells CASSPGGSGANVLTF. CDR3 DNA: TGTGCCAGCAGCCCCGGGGGCTCTGGGGCCAACGTCCTGACTTTC. V is TRBV5-4 and J is TRBJ2-6; TRBD2 is a possible D gene (6 bases). Trimming pared 4 bases from V and 0 bases from J, leaving 8 bases between. Germline loops: CDR1 SGHNT, CDR2 YYREEE (reference sequence). CDR3 length: 15 residues.

This chain links TRBV6-5 with TRBJ2-7; TRBD1 matches at 8 bases. Unmatched junction bases numbered 1, after V lost 5 bases and J lost 1 base. Looked up from germline, CDR1 is MNHEY and CDR2 is SVGAGI. The CDR3 spans 13 residues. The CDR3 is CASSRQGSYEQYF. CDR3 bases: TGTGCCAGCAGTCGACAGGGGTCCTACGAGCAGTACTTC.

This clone appeared a single time. V is TRBV7-6 and J is TRBJ2-4; 7 bases are shared with TRBD2. V dropped 1 base and J dropped 7; count of bases not matched to a gene: 7. The germline gives CDR1 SGHVS, CDR2 FNYEAQ. This CDR3 is built from 15 residues. The CDR3 loop is CASSLVGGTWNIQYF. The CDR3 DNA is TGTGCCAGCAGCTTAGTCGGGGGGACTTGGAACATTCAGTACTTC.

The chain uses TRBV5-6 and TRBJ1-1; 9 nucleotides align to TRBD1. J was trimmed by 4 bases and V by 4 bases; bases with no gene match: 8. Germline assignment: CDR1 SGHDT and CDR2 YYEEEE. CDR3 length equals 15 residues. The CDR3 protein is CASSTTGGVFTEAFF. CDR3 DNA sequence: TGTGCCAGCAGCACCACAGGGGGCGTTTTCACTGAAGCTTTCTTT.

V gene TRBV5-4 combines with J gene TRBJ1-1, with no clear D. V lost 1 base and J 5 bases, leaving 6 bases between the germline ends. The CDR3 sequence is 12 residues long. The germline V gene encodes CDR1 SGHNT and CDR2 YYREEE (reference sequence). CDR3 nucleotide sequence: TGTGCCAGCAGCTTGTCTCAGACTGAAGCTTTCTTT. Its protein is CASSLSQTEAFF. The whole variable domain, remainder taken from reference TRBV5-4 and TRBJ1-1, is ETGVTQSPTHLIKTRGQQVTLRCSSQSGHNTVSWYQQALGQGPQFIFQYYREEENGRGNFPPRFSGLQFPNYSSELNVNALELDDSALYLCASSLSQTEAFFGQGTRLTVV.

This clone was detected once. The chain carries TRBV18 and TRBJ2-5; no definite D call. Trimming left V 4 bases short and J 1 base short, with 7 bases between. The CDR3 extends over 13 amino acids. Germline V gives CDR1 KGHSH, CDR2 LQKENI. CDR3 in amino acids: CASSLSLQETQYF. In DNA form, the CDR3 reads TGTGCCAGCTCACTTAGCCTCCAAGAGACCCAGTACTTC.

This sequence joins TRBV18 and TRBJ2-7; a weak D match, TRBD2 (5 bases). CDR1 and CDR2 (germline): KGHSH, LQKENI. V was cut by 0 bases and J by 3 bases, with 9 bases left in between. CDR3 size: 14 residues. The CDR3 is CASSPPVGDYEQYF. The CDR3 coding sequence is TGTGCCAGCTCACCACCCGTCGGGGACTACGAGCAGTACTTC.

The chain combines TRBV15 with TRBJ1-1, with 11 bases identical to TRBD1. Germline V lookup: CDR1 LNHNV, CDR2 YYDKDF (reference sequence). Germline trimming cut 1 base from V and 0 bases from J; bases unmatched to any gene: 7. The CDR3 spans 18 residues. The CDR3 protein is CATSRGPGQGALNTEAFF. The CDR3 coding sequence is TGTGCCACCAGCAGAGGCCCCGGACAGGGGGCATTGAACACTGAAGCTTTCTTT.

The rearrangement joins TRBV30 to TRBJ1-3, with D possibly TRBD1 on 6 matching bases. Germline lookup yields CDR1 GTSNPN and CDR2 SVGIG (reference sequence). The CDR3 loop spans 14 amino acids. The V end lost 2 bases, the J end lost 0 bases, and 8 bases lay between the germline ends. The CDR3 nucleotides read TGTGCCTGGAGTACAGGGAGCTCTGGAAACACCATATATTTT. It is translated as CAWSTGSSGNTIYF. The variable domain in full, with the rest retrieved from reference TRBV30 and TRBJ1-3, is SQTIHQWPATLVQPVGSPLSLECTVEGTSNPNLYWYRQAAGRGLQLLFYSVGIGQISSEVPQNLSASRPQDRQFILSSKKLLLSDSGFYLCAWSTGSSGNTIYFGEGSWLTVV.

The chain joins TRBV4-1 to TRBJ2-7; 7 bases match TRBD1. Germline V gives CDR1 MGHRA, CDR2 YSYEKL. V trimming: 2 bases; J trimming: 1 base; junction bases outside the gene matches: 5. The CDR3 consists of 15 residues. DNA of the CDR3: TGCGCCAGCAGCCAATCCGGGACAGTGTCCTACGAGCAGTACTTC. It yields the protein CASSQSGTVSYEQYF.

This chain links TRBV4-3 with TRBJ2-3, with a tentative D call TRBD2 (5 bases). Deletions cut 0 bases from V and 2 bases from J, with 9 bases between. This CDR3 contains 15 residues. Germline lookup yields CDR1 LGHNA and CDR2 YSLEER. CDR3 region: CASSQDTGTTDTQYF. DNA of the CDR3: TGCGCCAGCAGCCAAGATACGGGAACCACAGATACGCAGTATTTT.

This sequence joins TRBV27 and TRBJ2-2, with D possibly matching TRBD1 (6 bases). The V gene lost 6 bases and the J gene lost 4 bases, with 9 bases spanning the gap. The CDR3 runs 13 residues. Per the germline V gene, CDR1 is MNHEY and CDR2 is SMNVEV (reference sequence). Written as DNA, the CDR3 is TGTGCCAGCAGGAGGGGGATCACCGGGGAGCTGTTTTTT. Translation gives CASRRGITGELFF.

V gene TRBV5-1 combines with J gene TRBJ1-2; 8 bases fit TRBD1. The CDR3 consists of 13 residues. CDR1 and CDR2 (germline): SGHRS, YFSETQ. Trimming cost V 4 bases and J 3 bases; bases outside gene matches: 2. The chain's CDR3 is CASSEQGDYGYTF. The DNA for the CDR3 is TGCGCCAGCAGCGAACAGGGGGACTATGGCTACACCTTC.

On this clone itself: A read error may produce the germline difference seen at one junction end. The V and J genes are TRBV14 and TRBJ2-1; D perhaps matches TRBD1 (5 bases). The CDR3 is made up of 16 amino acids. Germline loops: CDR1 SGHDN, CDR2 FVKESK. The CDR3 sequence: CVSSQDETDSYNEQFF. The CDR3 bases are TGTGTCAGCAGCCAAGATGAAACAGACAGCTACAATGAGCAGTTCTTC.

The chain uses TRBV9 and TRBJ2-3; TRBD2 matches 15 bases. CDR3 length: 14 amino acids. Losses at the gene ends were 4 bases for V and 13 bases for J; bases not matched to a gene: 7. The germline V gene has CDR1 SGDLS and CDR2 YYNGEE. CDR3 sequence (DNA): TGTGCCAGCAGCTCGGGACTAGCGGGGGGAAAGGAGTATTTT. This gives the protein CASSSGLAGGKEYF.